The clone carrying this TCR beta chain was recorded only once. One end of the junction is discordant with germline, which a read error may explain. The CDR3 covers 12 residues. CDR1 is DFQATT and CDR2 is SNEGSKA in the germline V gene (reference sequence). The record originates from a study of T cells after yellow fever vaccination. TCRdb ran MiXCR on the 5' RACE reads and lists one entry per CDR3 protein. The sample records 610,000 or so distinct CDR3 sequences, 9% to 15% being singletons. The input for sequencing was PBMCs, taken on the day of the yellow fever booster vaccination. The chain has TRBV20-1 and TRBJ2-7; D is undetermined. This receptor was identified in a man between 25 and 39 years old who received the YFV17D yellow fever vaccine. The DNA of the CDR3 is TGCAGTGCTAGAGGTGCGACCTACGAGAAGTACTTC. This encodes CSARGATYEKYF.